The 18 T cell receptor beta chains below all came from one sample that was sequenced in a study of CD8+CD57+ T cells in acquired aplastic anemia. It was genomic DNA that served as the template for profiling TCR beta VDJ and CDR3. TCRdb recomputed calls from the reads with MiXCR, one row per CDR3 protein. The table records roughly 93,000 distinct CDR3 sequences, 55% to 70% of them present only once. CD8+CD57+ cell expansion, shown by flow cytometry, had occurred in the patients selected for sequencing. Sequenced input: sorted CD4+, CD8+, or CD8+CD57+ T cells (not recorded which) from PBMCs. The origin of the receptors is a human donor with aplastic anemia.

At least ten counts were recorded for this clonotype. The chain links TRBV15 to TRBJ1-6, with 8 bases aligning to TRBD1. This CDR3 is 18 amino acids long. J gave up 10 bases and V 1 base, and 15 bases lay outside the gene matches. From germline, CDR1 is LNHNV and CDR2 YYDKDF (reference sequence). CDR3 bases: TGTGCCACCAGCAGAGGGACCAGGGGGCGCGAGGTGGGATCACCCCTCCACTTT. Residues: CATSRGTRGREVGSPLHF.

The chain is built from TRBV10-3 and TRBJ1-4; TRBD1 matches at 8 bases. Germline V gene lookup returns CDR1 ENHRY and CDR2 SYGVKD. V shed 10 bases, J shed 5 bases, and the junction held 12 bases outside the gene matches. This CDR3 has 15 residues. In DNA, the CDR3 is TGTGCCACCGGTGGATCCGGGACAGGAAATGAAAAACTGTTTTTT. This gives the protein CATGGSGTGNEKLFF.

This chain connects TRBV20-1 to TRBJ2-7; D is tentatively TRBD1 or TRBD2 (6 bases each). The CDR3 spans 13 residues. Germline V gene lookup returns CDR1 DFQATT and CDR2 SNEGSKA (reference sequence). V gave up 5 bases and J gave up 6 bases, with 17 bases separating them. In DNA form, the CDR3 reads TGCAGTGCTGTACTCGTCAAGGGGGGCGAGCAGTACTTC. This encodes CSAVLVKGGEQYF.

This chain joins TRBV2 and TRBJ1-2; 10 positions agree with TRBD1. Unmatched junction bases numbered 9, after V lost 4 bases and J lost 13 bases. The CDR3 is 13 residues long. Germline V gene data show CDR1 as SNHLY and CDR2 as FYNNEI. In nucleotides, the CDR3 is TGTGCCAGCAGTGGGCAGGAGGGACAGGGGCTCACCTTC. Translated: CASSGQEGQGLTF.

Only a few counts were recorded for this clonotype. The chain is built from TRBV24-1 and TRBJ2-7; TRBD2 matches at 10 bases. Germline CDR1 reads KGHDR; CDR2 reads SFDVKD. Trimming took 4 bases from V and 7 from J; bases not matched to a gene: 15. The CDR3 loop spans 17 amino acids. The CDR3 DNA sequence: TGTGCCACCAGTGACTTAAGCGGGAGGGCCCGATTGGGTGAGCAGTACTTC. Protein: CATSDLSGRARLGEQYF.

The rearrangement uses TRBV6-1 and TRBJ2-7; 9 bases line up with TRBD1. V lost 1 base and J lost 4; bases outside the gene matches: 5. Germline V gene data show CDR1 as MNHNS and CDR2 as SASEGT. There are 15 residues in the CDR3. CDR3 sequence (DNA): TGTGCCAGCAGTGAAGTGGGGACAGGGAAGTACGAGCAGTACTTC. Its protein is CASSEVGTGKYEQYF.

The genes are TRBV20-1 and TRBJ1-1; the D gene is possibly TRBD1 (5 bases). The CDR3 has 13 amino acids. V lost 5 bases and J 5 bases, leaving 15 bases between the germline ends. Germline assignment: CDR1 DFQATT and CDR2 SNEGSKA (reference sequence). In DNA, the CDR3 is TGCAGTGCTTCCCGGGGGGAGGTGACTGAAGCTTTCTTT. Its protein product is CSASRGEVTEAFF.

This chain connects TRBV19 to TRBJ1-6; D not resolved. The CDR3 runs to 12 residues. Between the trimmed V and J ends, which lost 5 bases and 14 bases, there was a span of 13 bases. Per germline, CDR1 LNHDA and CDR2 SQIVND (reference sequence). The CDR3 nucleotides read TGTGCCAGTAGTCCAGAAGGGTGGGCCCTCCACTTT. This gives the protein CASSPEGWALHF. Full variable domain (missing parts from reference TRBV19 and TRBJ1-6): DGGITQSPKYLFRKEGQNVTLSCEQNLNHDAMYWYRQDPGQGLRLIYYSQIVNDFQKGDIAEGYSVSREKKESFPLTVTSAQKNPTAFYLCASSPEGWALHFGNGTRLTVT.

This clonotype appeared a single time. The chain links TRBV2 to TRBJ1-6, with D perhaps matching TRBD1 (5 bases). Germline loops: CDR1 SNHLY, CDR2 FYNNEI. The CDR3 covers 14 residues. Trimming shortened V by 6 bases and J by 8 bases, and 14 bases separated the two germline ends. The CDR3 nucleotides are TGTGCCAGCAGGCAGGGTCCCGTTGATTCACCCCTCCACTTT. This gives the protein CASRQGPVDSPLHF.

CDR3 sequence: CATSGRDTRNQYF. The CDR3 nucleotides read TGTGCCACCAGCGGAAGGGACACTCGGAACCAGTACTTC. J is TRBJ2-4 and V is TRBV15; possible D gene TRBD1, 6 bases. This CDR3 has 13 amino acids. Between the trimmed V and J ends, which lost 5 bases and 13 bases, there was a span of 18 bases. Germline CDR1 and CDR2: LNHNV and YYDKDF (reference sequence).

This clonotype was observed a few times. This chain connects TRBV19 to TRBJ2-3, with TRBD1 identical over 7 bases. The CDR3 is made up of 14 amino acids. The J segment lost 5 bases and the V segment lost 7 bases, leaving 9 bases of the junction unmatched. Per the germline V gene, CDR1 is LNHDA and CDR2 is SQIVND (reference sequence). CDR3 sequence: CASKRQGSGDTQYF. The CDR3 DNA is TGTGCCAGTAAAAGACAGGGCAGTGGAGATACGCAGTATTTT.

The chain joins TRBV29-1 to TRBJ1-2; D not certain. The V end was cut by 4 bases, the J end by 5 bases, with 5 bases between. Per the germline V gene, CDR1 is SQVTM and CDR2 is ANQGSEA. This CDR3 has 10 amino acids. In DNA form, the CDR3 reads TGCAGCGTTGGGGAGTATGGCTACACCTTC. It yields the protein CSVGEYGYTF.

V and J are TRBV19 and TRBJ2-2; no reliable D call. V lost 5 bases and J lost 0, with 7 bases in between. CDR1 LNHDA and CDR2 SQIVND come from the germline V gene (reference sequence). The length of the CDR3 is 14 residues. The CDR3 region has the DNA TGTGCCAGTAGTTACAGACCGAACACCGGGGAGCTGTTTTTT. This gives the protein CASSYRPNTGELFF.

The chain employs TRBV15 and TRBJ2-2; 9 bases match TRBD2. The CDR3 is 20 residues long. Germline V CDR1 and CDR2: LNHNV, YYDKDF (reference sequence). Trimming removed 1 base from V and 4 bases from J; junction bases left unmatched: 16. The CDR3 here is CATSRAKISSGGWGTGELFF. As DNA, the CDR3 is TGTGCCACCAGCAGAGCCAAGATCAGTAGCGGGGGTTGGGGCACCGGGGAGCTGTTTTTT.

This rearrangement joins TRBV19 to TRBJ1-6; D possibly corresponds to TRBD1 (5 bases). Deletions cut 4 bases from V and 7 bases from J, with 14 bases between. Germline CDR1 LNHDA, CDR2 SQIVND (reference sequence). This CDR3 contains 15 residues. Here the CDR3 reads CASSKDKGANSPLHF. CDR3 bases: TGTGCCAGTAGTAAGGACAAGGGAGCGAATTCACCCCTCCACTTT.

This clonotype has only a few counts. The V call is TRBV5-6, the J call TRBJ2-3, with TRBD2 identical over 7 bases. The CDR3 is 14 residues long. The germline gives CDR1 SGHDT, CDR2 YYEEEE. V lost 0 bases, J lost 6 bases, and 4 bases stayed unmatched. The CDR3 sequence is CASSLGGGGDTQYF. Here the CDR3 DNA reads TGTGCCAGCAGCTTGGGCGGGGGAGGGGATACGCAGTATTTT.

This clonotype was recorded only once. The J gene is TRBJ2-7, the V gene TRBV7-2; D is tentatively TRBD1 or TRBD2 (6 bases each). Trimming removed 1 base from V and 5 bases from J, with 15 bases in between. The CDR3 spans 15 residues. The germline V gene has CDR1 SGHTA and CDR2 FQGNSA. The CDR3 DNA is TGTGCCAGCAGCTTAGGGGGGGCCGCCCGGGACGAGCAGTACTTC. This encodes CASSLGGAARDEQYF.

This chain connects TRBV9 to TRBJ2-5; D remains ambiguous. The CDR3 is 15 residues long. Germline V lookup: CDR1 SGDLS, CDR2 YYNGEE. V lost 0 bases to trimming and J lost 1 base, with 10 bases between them. Written as DNA, the CDR3 is TGTGCCAGCAGCGTAGGTATCCGGGCCCAAGAGACCCAGTACTTC. It is translated as CASSVGIRAQETQYF.